A selection of T cell receptor beta chains follows, all from one sample in a study of cytomegalovirus exposure and HLA in healthy donors. Data came from immunoSEQ multiplex PCR; TCRdb stores just in-frame clones and leaves some out. The table lists approximately 110,000 clones. The specimen was PBMCs. Source of these receptors: a man younger than 45 in good health and CMV-seronegative. CDR3s include the opening cysteine and the closing phenylalanine or tryptophan. The order of the fields is D gene, V gene, J gene, CDR3 DNA, CDR3 protein. The D gene is left open where the match is weak.

>TRBD2|TRBV5-4|TRBJ2-7
TGTGCCAGCAGCTTCGGGGGGGAGGGCTACGAGCAGTGCTTC
CASSFGGEGYEQCF
>TRBD1|TRBV5-1|TRBJ2-5
TGCGCCAGCAGCTCATCGACAGGGACATTGGAGACCCAGTACTTC
CASSSSTGTLETQYF
>TRBD1|TRBV30|TRBJ1-1
TGTGCCTGGGGGGGACAGACCCTGAACACTGAAGCTTTCTTT
CAWGGQTLNTEAFF
>.|TRBV29-1|TRBJ2-7
TGCAGCGTCGTGCGGGGAACCTACGAGCAGTACTTC
CSVVRGTYEQYF
>.|TRBV18|TRBJ2-7
TGTGCCAGCTCACCACCGGGCGGGGGCCACGAGCAGTACTTC
CASSPPGGGHEQYF
>TRBD1|TRBV18|TRBJ2-7
TGTGCCAGCTCACCAACCCAGGGGGCCTACGAGCAGTACTTC
CASSPTQGAYEQYF
>TRBD2|TRBV2|TRBJ2-5
TGTGCCAGCAAGGTCGGGGGGGCAGGAGAGACCCAGTACTTC
CASKVGGAGETQYF
>TRBD1|TRBV10-2|TRBJ2-7
TGCGCCAGCAGTGAGTCCGGACAGGGGGCCTACGAGCAGTACTTC
CASSESGQGAYEQYF
>.|TRBV4-2|TRBJ1-1
TGTGCCAGCAGCCAATATAGGGGGACTGAAGCTTTCTTT
CASSQYRGTEAFF
>TRBD1|TRBV29-1|TRBJ2-7
TGCAGCGTCGAAGGACAGGGGACCAACGAGCAGTACTTC
CSVEGQGTNEQYF
>.|TRBV19|TRBJ1-3
TGTGCCAGTAGTACCGCTGGAAACACCATATATTTT
CASSTAGNTIYF